A single sample gave rise to the 31 T cell receptor beta chains below, sequenced in a study of blood T cell repertoires in COVID-19. TCRdb's table, derived via immunoSEQ multiplex PCR, lists solely in-frame clones and lacks some. The sample carries about 160,000 clones, about four fifths recorded once. Source material: peripheral blood. The source of these receptors is a man in his 70s who had recovered from COVID-19.

This chain's CDR3 is CASSQDPTYTDTQYF. The CDR3 bases are TGTGCCAGCAGCCAAGACCCGACTTACACAGATACGCAGTATTTT. The chain carries TRBV3-1 (or the pseudogene TRBV3-2) and TRBJ2-3; D uncertain. The germline V and J ends were trimmed by 0 bases and 2 bases, with 9 bases remaining between them. Per the germline V gene, CDR1 is LGHDT and CDR2 is YNNKEL (reference sequence). The CDR3 has 15 residues.

The sample holds many counts of this clone. The V gene is TRBV5-1, the J gene TRBJ2-1, with 7 bases identical to TRBD2. The junction had 7 bases not matched to a gene; V was cut back by 0 bases and J by 7 bases. The CDR3 is made up of 15 amino acids. CDR1 SGHRS and CDR2 YFSETQ come from the germline V gene. CDR3 coding DNA: TGCGCCAGCAGCTTGGCGGGAGGAGTGGGGAATGAGCAGTTCTTC. It specifies CASSLAGGVGNEQFF. Complete variable domain (other parts from reference TRBV5-1 and TRBJ2-1): KAGVTQTPRYLIKTRGQQVTLSCSPISGHRSVSWYQQTPGQGLQFLFEYFSETQRNKGNFPGRFSGRQFSNSRSEMNVSTLELGDSALYLCASSLAGGVGNEQFFGPGTRLTVL.

This chain connects TRBV18 to TRBJ2-7; 8 bases are shared with TRBD1. The V segment lost 6 bases and the J segment 3 bases; nucleotides outside the gene matches: 4. The CDR3 has 13 amino acids. The germline V gene has CDR1 KGHSH and CDR2 LQKENI. CDR3 sequence (DNA): TGTGCCAGCTCTGGGACAGGCAACTACGAGCAGTACTTC. Its protein product is CASSGTGNYEQYF.

The V call is TRBV30, the J call TRBJ2-7, with D unclear. The germline V gene encodes CDR1 GTSNPN and CDR2 SVGIG (reference sequence). Trimming stripped 4 bases from V and 3 bases from J, with 7 bases between. This CDR3 comprises 11 residues. CDR3 coding DNA: TGTGCCTGGACCGACTTCTACGAGCAGTACTTC. It specifies CAWTDFYEQYF.

The V and J genes are TRBV7-9 and TRBJ2-3; 8 bases are shared with TRBD2. This CDR3 region has 16 residues. J gave up 0 bases and V 0 bases, and 2 bases lay outside the gene matches. Germline assignment: CDR1 SEHNR and CDR2 FQNEAQ (reference sequence). Here the CDR3 reads CASSLALAASTDTQYF. DNA of the CDR3: TGTGCCAGCAGCTTAGCACTAGCGGCTAGCACAGATACGCAGTATTTT. The whole variable domain, filled in from reference TRBV7-9 and TRBJ2-3, reads DTGVSQNPRHKITKRGQNVTFRCDPISEHNRLYWYRQTLGQGPEFLTYFQNEAQLEKSRLLSDRFSAERPKGSFSTLEIQRTEQGDSAMYLCASSLALAASTDTQYFGPGTRLTVL.

The J gene is TRBJ1-2, the V gene TRBV28; possibly TRBD1 for D (6 bases). CDR1 is MDHEN and CDR2 is SYDVKM in the germline V gene. The CDR3 has 12 residues. V lost 10 bases and J lost 2, with 11 bases in between. The chain's CDR3 is CATTGQNYGYTF. Here the CDR3 DNA reads TGTGCCACCACCGGACAGAACTATGGCTACACCTTC.

The chain is built from TRBV5-5 and TRBJ1-2, with D perhaps matching TRBD1 (6 bases). Germline V gene data show CDR1 as SGHKS and CDR2 as YYEKEE (reference sequence). This CDR3 is built from 14 residues. The V end was cut by 0 bases, the J end by 7 bases, with 13 bases between. CDR3 coding DNA: TGTGCCAGCAGCTTGGTGGCAGGGGATACTGGCTACACCTTC. It codes for CASSLVAGDTGYTF.

The chain employs TRBV18 and TRBJ2-1, with 9 bases fitting TRBD1. CDR3 size: 14 residues. V dropped 3 bases and J dropped 6; count of bases not matched to a gene: 3. Germline lookup yields CDR1 KGHSH and CDR2 LQKENI. The CDR3 bases are TGTGCCAGCTCACCCGGGACAGGGAGCAATGAGCAGTTCTTC. Translated: CASSPGTGSNEQFF.

Notes on this clone: One end of the junction fails to match germline, which may point to a read error. V usage is TRBV6-1 and J usage is TRBJ2-7; maybe TRBD2 (5 bases). CDR1 MNHNS and CDR2 SASEGT come from the germline V gene. This CDR3 has 15 residues. CDR3 sequence (DNA): TGTGCCAGCAGCGAAGGAGGAGGACGGTTATACGAGCAGTACTTC. This codes for CASSEGGGRLYEQYF.

The chain employs TRBV18 and TRBJ2-5; 8 bases align to TRBD2. CDR3 length equals 15 residues. Germline-derived CDR1 and CDR2 are KGHSH and LQKENI. V lost 3 bases to trimming and J lost 2 bases; unmatched junction nucleotides: 5. This chain's CDR3 is CASSPSLAGQETQYF. The CDR3 DNA is TGTGCCAGCTCACCTTCCCTAGCGGGTCAAGAGACCCAGTACTTC.

The gene calls are TRBV9 and TRBJ2-3; D ambiguous. V lost 4 bases and J lost 2, with 5 bases in between. Germline V gene lookup returns CDR1 SGDLS and CDR2 YYNGEE. This CDR3 is 12 amino acids long. The CDR3 bases are TGTGCCAGCAGCTTCCACACAGATACGCAGTATTTT. This encodes CASSFHTDTQYF.

This clone occurred once. The chain joins TRBV5-5 to TRBJ2-7; the D gene is possibly TRBD1 (6 bases). Germline-derived CDR1 and CDR2 are SGHKS and YYEKEE (reference sequence). The CDR3 extends over 13 amino acids. V was shortened by 4 bases and J by 3 bases, with 11 bases between the two germline ends. DNA of the CDR3: TGTGCCAGCAGCGCAACAGGGTTCTACGAGCAGTACTTC. Protein sequence: CASSATGFYEQYF.

The chain combines TRBV29-1 with TRBJ2-7; 12 bases match TRBD2. This CDR3 spans 14 amino acids. Germline assignment: CDR1 SQVTM and CDR2 ANQGSEA. V shed 5 bases and J 7 bases; nucleotides not matched to a gene: 9. CDR3 amino acids: CSVSRTSGTLEQYF. Written as DNA, the CDR3 is TGCAGCGTTTCTCGGACTAGCGGGACGTTGGAGCAGTACTTC.

V and J are TRBV2 and TRBJ2-5; D might be TRBD1 (6 bases). V was trimmed by 7 bases and J by 1 base, leaving 13 bases between them. The CDR3 covers 14 residues. Germline V gene data show CDR1 as SNHLY and CDR2 as FYNNEI. CDR3 in DNA: TGTGCCAGCAATTTACAGGGATCCCAAGAGACCCAGTACTTC. Protein product: CASNLQGSQETQYF.

The chain has TRBV5-4 and TRBJ1-4, with 7 bases fitting TRBD1. The junction had 5 bases not matched to a gene; V was cut back by 4 bases and J by 8 bases. Germline loops: CDR1 SGHNT, CDR2 YYREEE (reference sequence). The CDR3 sequence is 13 residues long. DNA of the CDR3: TGTGCCAGCAGCCGGGACAGCGAAGAAAAACTGTTTTTT. Translated: CASSRDSEEKLFF.

The gene calls are TRBV9 and TRBJ1-1; D is possibly TRBD1 (6 bases). Per germline, CDR1 SGDLS and CDR2 YYNGEE. This CDR3 contains 14 residues. Trimming cost V 4 bases and J 4 bases, with 14 bases left between them. In DNA form, the CDR3 reads TGTGCCAGCAGCCCGGGGGGGGGCGGCACTGAAGCTTTCTTT. The encoded protein is CASSPGGGGTEAFF.

The gene calls are TRBV5-4 and TRBJ2-2; 8 nucleotides agree with TRBD2. The germline CDR1 and CDR2 sequences are SGHNT and YYREEE (reference sequence). V gave up 0 bases and J gave up 7 bases; unmatched junction bases: 11. The CDR3 sequence is 17 residues long. CDR3 nucleotides: TGTGCCAGCAGCTTGGTACGCAGCGGGAGTGATGGCGGGGAGCTGTTTTTT. Encoded protein: CASSLVRSGSDGGELFF.

The chain combines TRBV6-1 with TRBJ2-7; 8 bases are a match to TRBD2. Per germline, CDR1 MNHNS and CDR2 SASEGT. J lost 7 bases, V lost 6 bases, and 11 bases had no gene match. This CDR3 has 14 amino acids. The CDR3 coding sequence is TGTGCCAGCAGCCTCCAGCGGGAGCGGCGGGAGCAGTACTTC. This gives the protein CASSLQRERREQYF.

This chain uses TRBV7-9 with TRBJ2-1; 10 bases line up with TRBD2. CDR3 length: 16 amino acids. V shed 5 bases, J shed 10 bases, and the junction held 14 bases outside the gene matches. Germline V CDR1 and CDR2: SEHNR, FQNEAQ (reference sequence). The CDR3 loop reads CASSASGSGGKWEQFF. Here the CDR3 DNA reads TGTGCCAGCAGCGCTAGCGGGAGCGGTGGCAAATGGGAGCAGTTCTTC.

This clone was found a few times. The chain carries TRBV7-8 and TRBJ2-2; D may be TRBD2 (6 bases). CDR1 and CDR2 (germline): SGHVS, FQNEAQ. The germline V and J ends were trimmed by 2 bases and 7 bases, with 20 bases remaining between them. The CDR3 is 17 residues long. The CDR3: CASSLNERAGSFGELFF. The CDR3 DNA sequence: TGTGCCAGCAGCTTAAACGAGCGGGCGGGGAGTTTCGGGGAGCTGTTTTTT.

This chain connects TRBV27 to TRBJ2-7; 8 bases match TRBD2. The CDR3 totals 15 residues. V lost 5 bases and J lost 0; bases outside the gene matches: 6. CDR1 and CDR2 from the germline V gene are MNHEY and SMNVEV (reference sequence). CDR3 sequence (DNA): TGTGCCAGCAGTGGGCTAGCGGGTAACTCCTACGAGCAGTACTTC. Translating it yields CASSGLAGNSYEQYF.

For this clone: The identical CDR3 is also encoded by other nucleotide sequences in the sample. The chain recombines TRBV18 with TRBJ1-3; D perhaps matches TRBD1 (6 bases). Germline values: CDR1 KGHSH, CDR2 LQKENI. V shed 4 bases and J shed 4 bases, with 8 bases lying between them. The CDR3 is made up of 13 amino acids. The CDR3 loop reads CASSLDSGNTIYF. In nucleotides, the CDR3 is TGTGCCAGCTCACTGGACAGCGGAAACACCATATATTTT.

The rearrangement joins TRBV6-5 to TRBJ2-2; 7 nucleotides agree with TRBD1. V lost 8 bases to trimming and J lost 5 bases; unmatched junction nucleotides: 8. Germline values: CDR1 MNHEY, CDR2 SVGAGI. The CDR3 extends over 14 amino acids. Here the CDR3 reads CASGRTGQTGELFF. For the CDR3, the DNA is TGTGCCAGCGGACGGACAGGACAAACCGGGGAGCTGTTTTTT.

This chain connects TRBV11-2 to TRBJ1-1; D call uncertain. Per the germline V gene, CDR1 is SGHAT and CDR2 is FQNNGV. With 1 base removed from V and 3 bases from J, the gap between germline ends came to 9 bases. The CDR3 extends over 14 amino acids. CDR3 residues: CASSLVVRDTEAFF. For the CDR3, the DNA is TGTGCCAGCAGCTTAGTCGTACGGGACACTGAAGCTTTCTTT.

The chain is built from TRBV28 and TRBJ2-3, with 12 bases fitting TRBD1. With V trimmed by 6 bases and J by 5 bases, 6 bases remained unmatched. Germline V CDR1 and CDR2: MDHEN, SYDVKM. The CDR3 is 15 amino acids. CDR3 in DNA: TGTGCCAGCAGCCCGGGACAGGGGGCGAGAGATACGCAGTATTTT. Its protein is CASSPGQGARDTQYF. Filled out from reference TRBV28 and TRBJ2-3, the complete variable domain reads DVKVTQSSRYLVKRTGEKVFLECVQDMDHENMFWYRQDPGLGLRLIYFSYDVKMKEKGDIPEGYSVSREKKERFSLILESASTNQTSMYLCASSPGQGARDTQYFGPGTRLTVL.

The gene calls are TRBV27 and TRBJ1-4; 8 nucleotides match TRBD1. The germline V gene has CDR1 MNHEY and CDR2 SMNVEV (reference sequence). This CDR3 has 15 residues. The V and J ends lost 5 bases and 8 bases, in that order; junction bases with no gene match: 10. CDR3 amino acids: CASSARTGFEEKLFF. DNA for the CDR3: TGTGCCAGCAGTGCCCGGACAGGGTTTGAGGAAAAACTGTTTTTT. Full variable domain (remainder filled in from reference TRBV27 and TRBJ1-4): EAQVTQNPRYLITVTGKKLTVTCSQNMNHEYMSWYRQDPGLGLRQIYYSMNVEVTDKGDVPEGYKVSRKEKRNFPLILESPSPNQTSLYFCASSARTGFEEKLFFGSGTQLSVL.

The genes are TRBV27 and TRBJ1-5; 7 nucleotides match TRBD1. Trimming at V came to 8 bases and at J to 4 bases, leaving 8 bases not matched to a gene. The CDR3 covers 14 residues. Germline-derived CDR1 and CDR2 are MNHEY and SMNVEV (reference sequence). CDR3 loop: CASAPGTVNQPQHF. The CDR3 bases are TGTGCCAGCGCTCCGGGGACAGTTAATCAGCCCCAGCATTTT.

This chain links TRBV28 with TRBJ2-1; tentative D call: TRBD1 (6 bases). Germline V gene data show CDR1 as MDHEN and CDR2 as SYDVKM. CDR3 length equals 12 residues. V was trimmed by 2 bases and J by 9 bases, leaving 8 bases between them. In DNA form, the CDR3 reads TGTGCCAGCAGTTTACAGGGGTTTGAGCAGTTCTTC. Its protein is CASSLQGFEQFF.

For this clone: The germline gene is not matched at one end of the junction; a read error may be the cause. J is TRBJ2-1 and V is TRBV24-1; D is unclear. This CDR3 has 14 amino acids. In germline, CDR1 is KGHDR, CDR2 SFDVKD. CDR3 nucleotides: TGTGCCACCAGTGATCCTAAATCCTCCAATGAGCAGTTCTTC. This encodes CATSDPKSSNEQFF.

A single count supports this clone. This chain connects TRBV4-1 to TRBJ2-7, with 12 bases that match TRBD2. This CDR3 has 16 amino acids. V lost 4 bases to trimming and J lost 2 bases; unmatched junction nucleotides: 6. CDR1 and CDR2 (germline): MGHRA, YSYEKL. The CDR3 is CASSRGLAGPAYEQYF. Written as DNA, the CDR3 is TGCGCCAGCAGCCGAGGACTAGCGGGACCTGCCTACGAGCAGTACTTC.

This clone was counted between two and nine times. V and J are TRBV5-1 and TRBJ2-1; 7 positions agree with TRBD2. Germline V CDR1 and CDR2: SGHRS, YFSETQ. The CDR3 extends over 14 amino acids. The V segment lost 1 base and the J segment 6 bases; nucleotides outside the gene matches: 4. CDR3 protein: CASSLSGGSNEQFF. The CDR3 coding sequence is TGCGCCAGCAGCTTGTCCGGCGGGAGCAATGAGCAGTTCTTC.